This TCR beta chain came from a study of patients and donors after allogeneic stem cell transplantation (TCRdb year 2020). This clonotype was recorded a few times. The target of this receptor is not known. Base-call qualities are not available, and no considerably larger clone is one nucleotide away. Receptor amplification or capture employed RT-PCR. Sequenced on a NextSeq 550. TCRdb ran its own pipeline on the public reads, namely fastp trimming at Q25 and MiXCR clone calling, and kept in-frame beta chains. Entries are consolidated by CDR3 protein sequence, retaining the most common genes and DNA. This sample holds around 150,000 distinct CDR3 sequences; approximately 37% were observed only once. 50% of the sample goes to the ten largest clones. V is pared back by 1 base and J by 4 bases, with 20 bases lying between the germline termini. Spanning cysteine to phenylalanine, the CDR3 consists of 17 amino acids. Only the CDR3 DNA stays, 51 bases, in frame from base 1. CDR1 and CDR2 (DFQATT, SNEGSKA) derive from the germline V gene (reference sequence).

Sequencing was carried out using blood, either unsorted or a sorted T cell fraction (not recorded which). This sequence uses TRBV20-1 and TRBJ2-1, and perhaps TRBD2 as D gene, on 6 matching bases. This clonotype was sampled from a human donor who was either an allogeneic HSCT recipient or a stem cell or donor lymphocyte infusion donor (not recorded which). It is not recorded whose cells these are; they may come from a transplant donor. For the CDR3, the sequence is CSARGLPPQRVYNEQFF. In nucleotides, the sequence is TGCAGTGCTAGAGGCCTGCCCCCCCAGCGGGTGTACAATGAGCAGTTCTTC.